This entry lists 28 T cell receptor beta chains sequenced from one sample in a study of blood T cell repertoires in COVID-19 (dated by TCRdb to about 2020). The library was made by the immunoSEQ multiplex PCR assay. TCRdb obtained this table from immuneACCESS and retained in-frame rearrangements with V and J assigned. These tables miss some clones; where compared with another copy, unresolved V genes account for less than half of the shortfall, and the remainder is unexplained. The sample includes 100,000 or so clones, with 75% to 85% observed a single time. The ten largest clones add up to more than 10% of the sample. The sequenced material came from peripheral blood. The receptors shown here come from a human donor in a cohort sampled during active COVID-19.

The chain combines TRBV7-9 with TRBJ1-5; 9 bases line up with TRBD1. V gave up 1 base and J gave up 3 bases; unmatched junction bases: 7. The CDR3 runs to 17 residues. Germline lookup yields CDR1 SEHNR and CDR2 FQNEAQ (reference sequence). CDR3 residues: CASSLDNRGLSNQPQHF. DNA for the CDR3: TGTGCCAGCAGCTTAGATAACAGGGGGCTGTCCAATCAGCCCCAGCATTTT.

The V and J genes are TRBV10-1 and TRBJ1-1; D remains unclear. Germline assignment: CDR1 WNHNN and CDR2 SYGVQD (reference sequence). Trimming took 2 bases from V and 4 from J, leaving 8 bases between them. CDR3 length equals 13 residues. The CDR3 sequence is CASSESGSTEAFF. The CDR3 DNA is TGCGCCAGCAGTGAGAGCGGCAGCACTGAAGCTTTCTTT.

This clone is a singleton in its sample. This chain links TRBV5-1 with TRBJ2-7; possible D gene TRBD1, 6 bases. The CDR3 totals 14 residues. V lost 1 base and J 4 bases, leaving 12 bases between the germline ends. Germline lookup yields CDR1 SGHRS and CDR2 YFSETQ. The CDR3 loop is CASSLTGTLYEQYF. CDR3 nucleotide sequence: TGCGCCAGCAGCTTGACAGGGACATTGTACGAGCAGTACTTC.

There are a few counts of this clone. The CDR3, as DNA: TGTGCCAGCAGCGCTGGGGGGAACAATCAGCCCCAGCATTTT. Translated, it gives CASSAGGNNQPQHF. The chain is built from TRBV11-2 and TRBJ1-5; D might be TRBD1 (5 bases). The germline V gene encodes CDR1 SGHAT and CDR2 FQNNGV. V shed 5 bases and J shed 3 bases, with 11 bases lying between them. CDR3 size: 14 residues.

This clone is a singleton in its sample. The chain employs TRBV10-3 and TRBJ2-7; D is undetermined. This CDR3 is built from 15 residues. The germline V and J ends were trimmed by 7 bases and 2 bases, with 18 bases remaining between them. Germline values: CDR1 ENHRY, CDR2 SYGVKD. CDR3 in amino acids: CAITTDGSSTYEQYF. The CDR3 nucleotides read TGTGCCATCACCACAGACGGATCTTCAACCTACGAGCAGTACTTC.

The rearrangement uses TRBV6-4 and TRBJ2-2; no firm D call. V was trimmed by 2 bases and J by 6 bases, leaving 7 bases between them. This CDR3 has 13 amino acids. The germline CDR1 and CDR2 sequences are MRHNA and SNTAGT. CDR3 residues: CASSDGESGELFF. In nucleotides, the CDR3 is TGTGCCAGCAGTGACGGAGAGTCCGGGGAGCTGTTTTTT.

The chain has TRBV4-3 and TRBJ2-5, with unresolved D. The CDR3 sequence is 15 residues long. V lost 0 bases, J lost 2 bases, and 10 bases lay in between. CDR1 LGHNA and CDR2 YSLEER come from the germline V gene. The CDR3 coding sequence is TGCGCCAGCAGCCAAGAATGGAGCTCGCAAGAGACCCAGTACTTC. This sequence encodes CASSQEWSSQETQYF.

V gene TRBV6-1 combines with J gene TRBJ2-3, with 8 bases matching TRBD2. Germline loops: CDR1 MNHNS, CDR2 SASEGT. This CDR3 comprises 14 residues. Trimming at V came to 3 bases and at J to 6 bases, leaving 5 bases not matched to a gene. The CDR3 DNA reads TGTGCCAGCAGTGACGGGGGGGCTTTCGATACGCAGTATTTT. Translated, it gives CASSDGGAFDTQYF.

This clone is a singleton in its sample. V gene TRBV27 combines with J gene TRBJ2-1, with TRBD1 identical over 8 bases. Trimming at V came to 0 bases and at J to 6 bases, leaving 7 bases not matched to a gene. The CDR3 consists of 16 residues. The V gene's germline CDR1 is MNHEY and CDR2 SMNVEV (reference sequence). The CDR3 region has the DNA TGTGCCAGCAGTTTATCTCCGGACAGGGTGCGCAATGAGCAGTTCTTC. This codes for CASSLSPDRVRNEQFF.

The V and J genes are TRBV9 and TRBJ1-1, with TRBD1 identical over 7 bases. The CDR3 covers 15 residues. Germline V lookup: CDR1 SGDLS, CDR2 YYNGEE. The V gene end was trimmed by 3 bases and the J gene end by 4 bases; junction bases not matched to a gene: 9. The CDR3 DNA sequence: TGTGCCAGCAGCGCCGAGGGGGCTTGGAGCACTGAAGCTTTCTTT. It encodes CASSAEGAWSTEAFF.

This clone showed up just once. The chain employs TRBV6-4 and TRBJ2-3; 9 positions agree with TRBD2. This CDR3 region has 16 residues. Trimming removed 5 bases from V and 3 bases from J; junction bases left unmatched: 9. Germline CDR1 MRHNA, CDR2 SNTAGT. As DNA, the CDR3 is TGTGCCAGCAGTATGGCGGGGGGGCTAGGAACAGATACGCAGTATTTT. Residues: CASSMAGGLGTDTQYF.

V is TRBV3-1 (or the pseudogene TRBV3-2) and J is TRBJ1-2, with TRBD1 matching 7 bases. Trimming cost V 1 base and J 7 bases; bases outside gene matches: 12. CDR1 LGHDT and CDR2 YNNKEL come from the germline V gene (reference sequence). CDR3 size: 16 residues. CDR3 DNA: TGTGCCAGCAGCCAAGGGGCTGACAGGGTCTCAGGTGGCTACACCTTC. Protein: CASSQGADRVSGGYTF.

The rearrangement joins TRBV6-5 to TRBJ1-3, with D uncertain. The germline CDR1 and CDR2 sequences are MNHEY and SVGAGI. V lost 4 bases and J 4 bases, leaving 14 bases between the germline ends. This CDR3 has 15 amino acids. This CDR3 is CASSLTVARGNTIYF. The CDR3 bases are TGTGCCAGCAGTTTGACGGTAGCAAGAGGAAACACCATATATTTT.

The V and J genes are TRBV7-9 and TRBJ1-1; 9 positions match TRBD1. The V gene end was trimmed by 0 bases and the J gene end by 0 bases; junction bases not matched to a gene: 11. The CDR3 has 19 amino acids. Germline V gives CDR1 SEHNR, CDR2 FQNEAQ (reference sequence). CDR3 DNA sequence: TGTGCCAGCAGCTTAGCTAGGCCAGGACAGGGGTTTTTGAACACTGAAGCTTTCTTT. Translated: CASSLARPGQGFLNTEAFF.

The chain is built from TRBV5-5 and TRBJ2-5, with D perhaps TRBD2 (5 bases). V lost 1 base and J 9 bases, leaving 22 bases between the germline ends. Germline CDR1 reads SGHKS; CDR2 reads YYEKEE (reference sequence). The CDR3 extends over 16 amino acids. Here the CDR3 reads CASSLNPGNPQQAQYF. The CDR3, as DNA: TGTGCCAGCAGCTTGAATCCGGGAAATCCCCAGCAGGCCCAGTACTTC.

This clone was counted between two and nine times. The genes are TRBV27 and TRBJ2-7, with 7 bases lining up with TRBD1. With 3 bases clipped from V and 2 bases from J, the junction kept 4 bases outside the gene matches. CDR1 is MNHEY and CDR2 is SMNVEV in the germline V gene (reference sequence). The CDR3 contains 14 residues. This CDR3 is CASSFTGQAYEQYF. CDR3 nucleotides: TGTGCCAGCAGTTTCACCGGACAGGCCTACGAGCAGTACTTC.

CDR3 in DNA: TGTGCCAGCAGGGGACTAGCGGGGGGGCCTGACACAGATACGCAGTATTTT. It yields the protein CASRGLAGGPDTDTQYF. This sequence joins TRBV2 and TRBJ2-3; 16 nucleotides align to TRBD2. J lost 2 bases, V lost 6 bases, and 5 bases had no gene match. CDR3 length: 17 amino acids. Per the germline V gene, CDR1 is SNHLY and CDR2 is FYNNEI.

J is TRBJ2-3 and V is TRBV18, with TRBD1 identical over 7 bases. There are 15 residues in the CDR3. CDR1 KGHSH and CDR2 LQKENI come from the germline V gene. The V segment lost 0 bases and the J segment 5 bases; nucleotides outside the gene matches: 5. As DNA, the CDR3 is TGTGCCAGCTCACCACCAGGGGGCCGAGGAGATACGCAGTATTTT. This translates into CASSPPGGRGDTQYF.

CDR3 loop: CAWQTGHGYTF. The DNA of the CDR3 is TGTGCCTGGCAAACGGGTCATGGCTACACCTTC. V usage is TRBV30 and J usage is TRBJ1-2; D is ambiguous. Germline V lookup: CDR1 GTSNPN, CDR2 SVGIG (reference sequence). V was trimmed by 5 bases and J by 6 bases, leaving 10 bases between them. The CDR3 extends over 11 amino acids.

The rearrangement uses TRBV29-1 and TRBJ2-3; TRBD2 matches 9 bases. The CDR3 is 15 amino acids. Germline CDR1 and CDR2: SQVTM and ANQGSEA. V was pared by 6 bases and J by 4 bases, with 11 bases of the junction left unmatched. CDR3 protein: CSVAGTSIAPDTQYF. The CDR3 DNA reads TGCAGCGTCGCGGGGACTAGCATAGCCCCAGATACGCAGTATTTT.

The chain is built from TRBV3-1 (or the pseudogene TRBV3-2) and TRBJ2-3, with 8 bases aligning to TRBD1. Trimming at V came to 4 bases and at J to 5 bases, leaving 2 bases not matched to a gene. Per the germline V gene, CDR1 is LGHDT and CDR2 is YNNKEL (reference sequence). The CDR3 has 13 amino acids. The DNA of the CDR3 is TGTGCCAGCAGCCTCAGGGGGCGAGATACGCAGTATTTT. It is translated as CASSLRGRDTQYF.

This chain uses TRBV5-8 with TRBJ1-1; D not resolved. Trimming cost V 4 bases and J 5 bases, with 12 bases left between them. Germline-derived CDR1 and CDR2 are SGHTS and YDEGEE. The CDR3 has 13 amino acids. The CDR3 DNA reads TGTGCCAGCAGCCCACCATTTGAGACTGAAGCTTTCTTT. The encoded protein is CASSPPFETEAFF.

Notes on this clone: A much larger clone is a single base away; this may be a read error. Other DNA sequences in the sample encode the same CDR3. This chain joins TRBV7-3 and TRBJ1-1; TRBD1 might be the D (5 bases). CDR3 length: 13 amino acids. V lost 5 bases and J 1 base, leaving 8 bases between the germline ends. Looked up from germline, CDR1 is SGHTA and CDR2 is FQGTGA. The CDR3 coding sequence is TGTGCCAGCAGCGTAGACAGGAACACTGAAGCTTTCTTT. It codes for CASSVDRNTEAFF.

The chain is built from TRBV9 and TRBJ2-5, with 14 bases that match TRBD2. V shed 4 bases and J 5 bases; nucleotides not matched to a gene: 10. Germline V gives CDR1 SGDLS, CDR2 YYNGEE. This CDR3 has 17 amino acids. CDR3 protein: CASSPGLAGGNRETQYF. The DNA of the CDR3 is TGTGCCAGCAGCCCCGGACTAGCGGGGGGAAACCGGGAGACCCAGTACTTC.

The CDR3 loop reads CASSFSAQGYGYTF. The CDR3 DNA follows: TGTGCCAGCAGTTTTTCGGCACAGGGTTACGGCTACACCTTC. The chain recombines TRBV28 with TRBJ1-2; possible D gene TRBD1, 6 bases. V was clipped by 3 bases and J by 8 bases, with 16 bases between them. Germline V gene lookup returns CDR1 MDHEN and CDR2 SYDVKM. The CDR3 covers 14 residues.

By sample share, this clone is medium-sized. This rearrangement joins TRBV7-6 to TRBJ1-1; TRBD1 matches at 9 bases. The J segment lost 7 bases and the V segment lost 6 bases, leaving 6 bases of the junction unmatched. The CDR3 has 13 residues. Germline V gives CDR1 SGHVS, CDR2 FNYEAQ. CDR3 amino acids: CASRRQGGYEAFF. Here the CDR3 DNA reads TGTGCCAGCAGAAGACAGGGGGGTTATGAAGCTTTCTTT.

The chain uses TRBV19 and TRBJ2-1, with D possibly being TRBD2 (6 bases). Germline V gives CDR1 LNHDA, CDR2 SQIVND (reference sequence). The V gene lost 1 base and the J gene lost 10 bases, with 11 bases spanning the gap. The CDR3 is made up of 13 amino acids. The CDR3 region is CASSIGWGGEQFF. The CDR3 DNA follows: TGTGCCAGTAGTATAGGATGGGGAGGAGAGCAGTTCTTC.

The CDR3 loop reads CASSPRTYGNTIYF. In DNA, the CDR3 is TGTGCCAGCAGCCCTAGGACTTATGGAAACACCATATATTTT. This sequence joins TRBV14 and TRBJ1-3; D not resolved. CDR1 is SGHDN and CDR2 is FVKESK in the germline V gene. V was cut by 4 bases and J by 3 bases, with 10 bases left in between. This CDR3 has 14 amino acids.